This T cell receptor (beta chain) was found in a study of graft-versus-host responses after intestinal transplantation. Overall study: Induction using anti-thymocyte globulin, followed by tacrolimus and steroids for roughly 3 years, was given to all recipients. General study points: Some patients had graft-donor T cell macrochimerism, and their allografts showed high graft-versus-host to host-versus-graft clonal ratios.

In this sample, this clone turned up once. Antigen: not known. Germline V gene sequence: CDR1 MNHEY, CDR2 SVGAGI. The CDR3 sequence is 13 residues long. Trimming took 8 bases from V and 4 from J, leaving 14 bases between them. Data came from immunoSEQ multiplex PCR; TCRdb stores just in-frame clones and leaves some out. The sample lists about 57,000 clones; around 90% were seen once. V gene TRBV6-5 combines with J gene TRBJ1-2, with D tentatively TRBD1 (5 bases). The sequences come from PBMCs, collected 26 days after transplant. The source of this sequence is a human patient who received an intestinal transplant, so some T cells may come from the graft donor. The CDR3 reads CASSGGIGYGYTF. The CDR3 region has the DNA TGTGCCAGCTCTGGGGGGATTGGCTATGGCTACACCTTC.